This T cell receptor beta chain was retrieved from a study of T-cell reconstitution after alpha-beta-depleted transplantation in children. V was cut by 0 bases and J by 3 bases, with 13 bases left in between. Per germline, CDR1 SGHRS and CDR2 YFSETQ. The CDR3 consists of 15 residues. About this clonotype: Its matching antigen is unknown.

Regarding the study as a whole: Expanded graft clones, several hundred of them, were reportedly the source of alpha-beta T cells about two months after transplant. When one year had passed after transplant, most T-cell counts and diversity came from newly produced T cells.

Library preparation (for TCRbeta) was performed with unique molecular identifiers. Each CDR3 protein is one row after TCRdb ran MiXCR on the PCR reads. The data show 200,000 to 250,000 distinct CDR3 sequences, about 24% seen once. This specimen was PBMCs, mostly from graft donor cells, taken 360 days after TCRalphabeta/CD19-depleted stem cell transplant. The J gene is TRBJ2-7, the V gene TRBV5-1; D remains unclear. The clonotype originates from a female patient younger than 10 who had a stem cell transplant for congenital amegakaryocytic thrombocytopenia, so the T cells may come from the graft donor. CDR3 amino acids: CASSLVGKNHYEQYF. CDR3 nucleotides: TGCGCCAGCAGCTTGGTAGGTAAGAATCACTACGAGCAGTACTTC.